This T cell receptor (beta chain) was sequenced for a study of T cells in Graves' hyperthyroidism and ophthalmopathy. On the study more broadly: Blood was drawn when the patient was first diagnosed and still untreated.

This CDR3 region has 14 residues. Trimming stripped 3 bases from V and 6 bases from J, with 15 bases between. Overall study findings and caveats: Most thyroid-expanded clonotypes above 0.001 were also found in blood. Separating ophthalmopathy from stable hyperthyroidism was achieved by a 13 V-J model.

TCR beta CDR3 sequences were amplified from RNA transcripts. During a first-round RT-PCR of the TCR CDR3, the HTBI primer set was used. TCRdb re-derived calls from the multiplex PCR reads in MiXCR, one entry per CDR3 protein. The sample has about 400,000 distinct CDR3 sequences, roughly 14% seen once; the top ten hold 13%. This clonotype was counted at least ten times. Its antigen is still unknown. Uncontrolled infection, other autoimmune disease, pregnancy or lactation barred patients from enrollment. The sequenced sample consisted of blood. The chain has TRBV12-3 or TRBV12-4 and TRBJ2-7; no definite D call. This TCR came from a man between 18 and 35 years old with Graves' ophthalmopathy. Written as DNA, the CDR3 is TGTGCCAGCAGTTTTATGTCTTCCCGCGGCGAGCAGTACTTC. The encoded protein is CASSFMSSRGEQYF.